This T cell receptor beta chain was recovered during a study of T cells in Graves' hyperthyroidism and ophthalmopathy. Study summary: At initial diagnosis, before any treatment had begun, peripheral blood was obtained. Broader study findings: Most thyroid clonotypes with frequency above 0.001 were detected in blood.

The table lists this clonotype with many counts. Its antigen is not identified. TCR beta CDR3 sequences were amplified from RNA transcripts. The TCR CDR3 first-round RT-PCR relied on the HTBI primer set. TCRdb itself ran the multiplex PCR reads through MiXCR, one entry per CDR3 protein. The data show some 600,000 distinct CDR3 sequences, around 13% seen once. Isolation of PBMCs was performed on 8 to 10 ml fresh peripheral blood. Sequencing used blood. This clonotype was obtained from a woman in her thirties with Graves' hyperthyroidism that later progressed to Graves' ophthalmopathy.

The CDR3 protein is CASSGSGGPTATDTQYF. The CDR3 coding sequence is TGTGCCAGCAGTGGAAGTGGGGGGCCCACAGCCACAGATACGCAGTATTTT. V gene TRBV25-1 combines with J gene TRBJ2-3; D could derive from TRBD1 or TRBD2 (6 bases each). The CDR3 has 17 residues. Trimming removed 4 bases at V and 2 bases at J, with 19 bases between. The germline gives CDR1 MGHDK, CDR2 SYGVNS.